This record covers a single T cell receptor beta chain. The data originate from a study of T cell changes during pregnancy in multiple sclerosis. Produced via immunoSEQ multiplex PCR; TCRdb's table is partial and in-frame only. The table records some 74,000 clones, roughly 92% of them present only once. The V gene lost 4 bases and the J gene lost 2 bases, with 15 bases spanning the gap. Germline CDR1 and CDR2: MGHRA and YSYEKL. This CDR3 is built from 15 residues. The sequence derives from a female donor in good health, enrolled as a control in a pregnancy study. The sample here was peripheral blood, taken after pregnancy. The V and J genes are TRBV4-1 and TRBJ2-7; unclear D gene. CDR3 protein: CASSPSRGRTYEQYF. The CDR3 DNA is TGCGCCAGCAGCCCCTCCCGAGGAAGGACCTACGAGCAGTACTTC.